This entry concerns a single TCR beta chain. The target antigen is unknown. Germline and junction disagree at one end, which may indicate a read error. The CDR3 loop spans 13 amino acids. Germline CDR1 and CDR2: MNHEY and SMNVEV (reference sequence). This entry comes from a study of cytomegalovirus exposure and HLA in healthy donors. Study results and limitations: Associated with cytomegalovirus, according to the listing, were 164 TCR beta chains. There were reportedly fewer N-insertions in an Asian-associated ancestry cluster than the approximately 670-donor mean, in a later analysis. A later examination showed that TCR association rates differed by HLA locus, with DRB1 most and HLA-C fewest.

With 60 Vbeta and 13 Jbeta primers, the PCR was carried out. Profiling relied on immunoSEQ multiplex PCR, and the TCRdb table lists in-frame clones only, not all of them. The sample table sets out some 110,000 clones. Sequencing was carried out using PBMCs. This receptor was obtained from a middle-aged man in good health and CMV-seropositive. This sequence joins TRBV27 and TRBJ2-2, with D tentatively TRBD2 (5 bases). In DNA, the CDR3 is TGTGCCAGCAGGGTAGCGAATACCGGGGAGCTGTTTTTT. Protein product: CASRVANTGELFF.